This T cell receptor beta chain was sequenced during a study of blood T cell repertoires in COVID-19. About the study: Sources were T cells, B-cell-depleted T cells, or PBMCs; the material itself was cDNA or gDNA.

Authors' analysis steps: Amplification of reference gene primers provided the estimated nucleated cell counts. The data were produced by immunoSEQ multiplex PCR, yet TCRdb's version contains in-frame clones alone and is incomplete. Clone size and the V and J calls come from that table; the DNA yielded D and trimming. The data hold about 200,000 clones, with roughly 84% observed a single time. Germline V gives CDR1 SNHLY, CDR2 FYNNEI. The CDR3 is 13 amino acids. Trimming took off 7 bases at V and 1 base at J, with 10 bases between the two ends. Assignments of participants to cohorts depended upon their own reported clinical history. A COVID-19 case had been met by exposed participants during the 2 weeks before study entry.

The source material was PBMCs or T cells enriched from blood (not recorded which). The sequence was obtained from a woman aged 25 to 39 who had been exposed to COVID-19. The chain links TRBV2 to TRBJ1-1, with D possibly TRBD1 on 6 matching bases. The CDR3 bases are TGTGCCAGCAAAGGACAGCAGAACACTGAAGCTTTCTTT. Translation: CASKGQQNTEAFF.